This T cell receptor beta chain was found in a study of identifying expanded T cells in peripheral blood (dated by TCRdb to between 2018 and 2021). As for the study more broadly: Technical replicates were generated by sequencing separate aliquots of the same genomic DNA pool, with four replicates compared pairwise. What the authors observed across the whole study: The authors expected biological variance in healthy repertoires might increase further over much longer intervals such as months to years. In all healthy donors, the variance in clone template counts between samples taken about 14 days apart rose significantly as total template count increased. The binomial model flagged roughly 1.3 differentially abundant clones between technical replicates but approximately 15 over around two weeks and roughly 19 over about four weeks. Both the number of clones called differentially abundant and the false-positive rate were significantly reduced by the beta-binomial model across all healthy-donor time intervals.

TCRbeta CDR3 regions were profiled with the immunoSEQ Assay using bias-controlled multiplex PCR amplification of genomic DNA. Per the source publication's procedure: To quantify the absolute abundance of each unique TCRbeta CDR3 region, the sequences were collapsed and filtered. Differential abundance was assessed using a binomial (Fisher-equivalent) model and a beta-binomial model in which time-dependent variance fitted from healthy donors was added. Clones with fewer than 5 combined templates were excluded, and clones with Benjamini-Hochberg FDR below 0.01 were called differentially abundant. In the beta-binomial model, variance was expressed as a function of the total template count across the two samples, in the form v = (b*log(k)+a)^2. TCRdb stores this immuneACCESS table with in-frame sequences only. Part of the clones is absent; in the studies checked, under half of the shortfall reflects unresolved V genes, and no reason is known for the rest. The DNA gave D and trimming, while V, J and clone size come from that table. The sample profile shows some 100,000 clones; roughly 90% of them were found once. The ten largest make up 6.5% to 9% of the sample.

For this chain, trimming is 0 bases at the V end and 8 bases at the J end, and the number of junction bases without a gene match is 10. Measured from the cysteine to the phenylalanine, the CDR3 is 16 residues long. Kept here is only the CDR3 DNA, which spans 48 bases and is read in frame from base 1. The germline V gene gives CDR1 as SGHRS and CDR2 as YFSETQ. During the collection period, no immune events, such as infections, were documented for the healthy donors. Time-dependent variance in a beta-binomial model of T-cell clone differential abundance was calibrated using healthy-donor blood repertoires as a training cohort. The training cohort comprised approximately 10 healthy donors, 3 female and 7 male. An age range of about 29 to 65 years, with an average of about 43 years, was recorded for the donors. Whole blood from each healthy donor was obtained from a commercial supplier and was collected at three time points 2 to 3 weeks apart. For immunosequencing, genomic DNA was extracted from whole blood that had not been sorted.

Of note for this clone: What antigen it recognizes has not been identified. Base qualities are not provided; no much larger clone lies one nucleotide away.

The sample consisted of blood. The chain was built from TRBV5-1 and TRBJ2-1; 8 bases in the junction line up with TRBD1. The sequence came from a person aged 18 to 75 in good health. In nucleotide form, the sequence is TGCGCCAGCAGCTTGGTAGGGACAGGTATGTTTGATGAGCAGTTCTTC. It is translated as CASSLVGTGMFDEQFF.